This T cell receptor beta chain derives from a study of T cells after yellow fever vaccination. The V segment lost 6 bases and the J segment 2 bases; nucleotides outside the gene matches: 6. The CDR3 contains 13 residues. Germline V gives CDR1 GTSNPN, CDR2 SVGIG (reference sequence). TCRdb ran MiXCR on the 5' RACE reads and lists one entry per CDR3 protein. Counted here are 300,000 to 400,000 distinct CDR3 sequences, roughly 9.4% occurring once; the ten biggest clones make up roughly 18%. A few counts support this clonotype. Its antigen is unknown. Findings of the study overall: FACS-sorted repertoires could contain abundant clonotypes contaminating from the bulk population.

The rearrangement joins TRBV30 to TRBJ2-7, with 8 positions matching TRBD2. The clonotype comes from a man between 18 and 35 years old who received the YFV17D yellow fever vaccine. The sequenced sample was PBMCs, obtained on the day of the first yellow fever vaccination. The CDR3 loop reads CACPGGGPYEQYF. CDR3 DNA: TGTGCCTGCCCGGGAGGGGGGCCCTACGAGCAGTACTTC.